Presented here are 24 T cell receptor beta chains from one specimen sequenced in a study of T cell repertoires in cytomegalovirus infection. TCRdb re-derived calls from the reads in MiXCR, one entry per CDR3 protein. The sample lists around 180,000 distinct CDR3 sequences, 28% seen once, with about 31% in the top ten. Source material: PBMCs. The origin of the receptors is a human donor in good health (CMV status not recorded). Some clones in this sample may be carry-over from other donors' samples.

This chain links TRBV12-5 with TRBJ1-4; D is undetermined. The CDR3 spans 12 residues. Trimming removed 0 bases at V and 6 bases at J, with 2 bases between. CDR1 is LGHNT and CDR2 is FRNRAP in the germline V gene. The CDR3 sequence: CASGLVYEKLFF. For the CDR3, the DNA is TGTGCTAGTGGTTTGGTCTATGAAAAACTGTTTTTT.

The rearrangement links TRBV6-8 to TRBJ2-3, with 8 nucleotides matching TRBD2. CDR1 and CDR2 from the germline V gene are MNHGY and SAAAGT. The V segment lost 7 bases and the J segment 10 bases; nucleotides outside the gene matches: 4. This CDR3 region has 11 residues. CDR3: CASTGGGPQYF. DNA of the CDR3: TGTGCCAGCACGGGAGGGGGTCCGCAGTATTTT.

This clonotype was recorded at least ten times. The chain combines TRBV7-2 with TRBJ1-6; 11 nucleotides line up with TRBD1. The CDR3 has 17 residues. Germline trimming cut 5 bases from V and 6 bases from J; bases unmatched to any gene: 9. Germline CDR1 reads SGHTA; CDR2 reads FQGNSA. The DNA of the CDR3 is TGTGCCAGCAGCCCTCGCGGACAGGGGGCCTCTAATTCACCCCTCCACTTT. Its protein product is CASSPRGQGASNSPLHF.

At least ten counts were recorded for this clonotype. The chain carries TRBV11-2 and TRBJ1-3; no clear D gene. CDR3 length: 16 amino acids. The V and J ends lost 0 bases and 0 bases respectively, with 9 bases between them. CDR1 and CDR2 from the germline V gene are SGHAT and FQNNGV. The CDR3 sequence: CASSLDRTVSGNTIYF. CDR3 DNA sequence: TGTGCCAGCAGCTTAGATCGAACAGTCTCTGGAAACACCATATATTTT.

This clonotype has more than one count but fewer than ten. This rearrangement joins TRBV5-1 to TRBJ1-1; D remains ambiguous. CDR1 and CDR2 from the germline V gene are SGHRS and YFSETQ. This CDR3 has 14 amino acids. Trimming took 0 bases from V and 5 from J, leaving 11 bases between them. The CDR3: CASSLDSTGTEAFF. For the CDR3, the DNA is TGCGCCAGCAGCTTGGATAGTACGGGGACTGAAGCTTTCTTT.

In its sample, this clonotype was seen a few times. The chain carries TRBV7-3 and TRBJ2-3; maybe TRBD1 (6 bases). The V and J ends lost 3 bases and 2 bases respectively, with 12 bases between them. The CDR3 extends over 15 amino acids. CDR1 SGHTA and CDR2 FQGTGA come from the germline V gene. In DNA, the CDR3 is TGTGCCAGCAGCTTGGGGGCTAGACTCACAGATACGCAGTATTTT. Translated, it gives CASSLGARLTDTQYF.

This clonotype has a count of ten or more. CDR3 protein: CASTLLGASENEQFF. The CDR3 region has the DNA TGTGCCAGTACCCTCTTAGGGGCTAGCGAAAATGAGCAGTTCTTC. The V and J genes are TRBV19 and TRBJ2-1; D is possibly TRBD2 (6 bases). This CDR3 spans 15 amino acids. Trimming left V 7 bases short and J 7 bases short, with 20 bases between. CDR1 is LNHDA and CDR2 is SQIVND in the germline V gene (reference sequence).

This clonotype was observed a few times. The chain links TRBV6-6 to TRBJ2-4; D is tentatively TRBD1 or TRBD2 (5 bases each). The V gene lost 6 bases and the J gene lost 1 base, with 13 bases spanning the gap. This CDR3 has 15 amino acids. Germline CDR1 and CDR2: MNHNY and SVGAGI (reference sequence). The CDR3 is CASSLGPIAKNIQYF. CDR3 DNA: TGTGCCAGCAGCCTGGGACCTATCGCCAAAAACATTCAGTACTTC.

The chain uses TRBV15 and TRBJ2-7; D remains unclear. The V end lost 4 bases, the J end lost 7 bases, and 14 bases lay between the germline ends. This CDR3 contains 13 residues. CDR1 LNHNV and CDR2 YYDKDF come from the germline V gene (reference sequence). CDR3 protein: CATSIGNLEEQYF. The CDR3 DNA is TGTGCCACCAGCATAGGCAATCTAGAGGAGCAGTACTTC.

The sample holds a few counts of this clonotype. The CDR3 DNA sequence: TGTGCCAGTAGTGAGGACAGGAGCTCTGGAAACACCATATATTTT. It encodes CASSEDRSSGNTIYF. The chain has TRBV19 and TRBJ1-3; 7 nucleotides line up with TRBD1. Germline V gives CDR1 LNHDA, CDR2 SQIVND (reference sequence). V shed 5 bases, J shed 0 bases, and the junction held 4 bases outside the gene matches. The CDR3 runs 15 residues.

The CDR3 DNA is TGTGCCAGCCCCCTGAGCTCCTACAATGAGCAGTTCTTC. Protein: CASPLSSYNEQFF. The gene calls are TRBV7-2 and TRBJ2-1; D gene unclear. The CDR3 loop spans 13 amino acids. Germline loops: CDR1 SGHTA, CDR2 FQGNSA. Between the trimmed V and J ends, which lost 8 bases and 0 bases, there was a span of 8 bases.

This clonotype was counted at least ten times. V gene TRBV7-2 combines with J gene TRBJ2-7; D gene uncertain. Germline assignment: CDR1 SGHTA and CDR2 FQGNSA. This CDR3 is built from 14 residues. The V and J ends lost 1 base and 5 bases respectively, with 12 bases between them. The CDR3 sequence is CASSLGPGTDEQYF. For the CDR3, the DNA is TGTGCCAGCAGCTTAGGCCCAGGAACCGACGAGCAGTACTTC.

The chain couples TRBV12-3 or TRBV12-4 to TRBJ2-2; D may be TRBD1 (5 bases). The V and J ends lost 6 bases and 4 bases respectively, with 21 bases between them. CDR3 size: 17 residues. The CDR3 DNA follows: TGTGCCAGCAGCCTCCCCGTTTCCAGGGCGCCCACCGGGGAGCTGTTTTTT. It specifies CASSLPVSRAPTGELFF.

This rearrangement joins TRBV7-8 to TRBJ2-2; 9 bases match TRBD2. V dropped 3 bases and J dropped 6; count of bases not matched to a gene: 8. Germline loops: CDR1 SGHVS, CDR2 FQNEAQ. The CDR3 has 16 residues. CDR3 sequence reads: CASSFSGGGDAGELFF. CDR3 nucleotides: TGTGCCAGCAGCTTTAGCGGGGGAGGTGACGCCGGGGAGCTGTTTTTT.

This clonotype appeared a few times. The V and J genes are TRBV7-2 and TRBJ2-7; D perhaps matches TRBD1 (6 bases). Germline-derived CDR1 and CDR2 are SGHTA and FQGNSA. Trimming took 3 bases from V and 3 from J, leaving 15 bases between them. The CDR3 runs to 15 residues. The CDR3: CASSFGTLGGYEQYF. Here the CDR3 DNA reads TGTGCCAGCAGCTTTGGAACTCTAGGGGGCTACGAGCAGTACTTC. The variable domain in full, with the rest retrieved from reference TRBV7-2 and TRBJ2-7, is GAGVSQSPSNKVTEKGKDVELRCDPISGHTALYWYRQSLGQGLEFLIYFQGNSAPDKSGLPSDRFSAERTGGSVSTLTIQRTQQEDSAVYLCASSFGTLGGYEQYFGPGTRLTVT.

This clonotype was recorded only once. The V and J genes are TRBV6-1 and TRBJ1-6, with unresolved D. The germline gives CDR1 MNHNS, CDR2 SASEGT. The CDR3 sequence is 15 residues long. Deletions cut 7 bases from V and 0 bases from J, with 10 bases between. CDR3 sequence: CASTSQSSYNSPLHF. The CDR3 DNA reads TGTGCCAGCACTTCACAGAGCTCCTATAATTCACCCCTCCACTTT.

The chain couples TRBV9 to TRBJ1-1; 9 bases line up with TRBD1. J was trimmed by 3 bases and V by 3 bases; bases with no gene match: 6. Germline CDR1 SGDLS, CDR2 YYNGEE. This CDR3 contains 15 residues. The DNA for the CDR3 is TGTGCCAGCAGCGGAACGGACAGGGGTGACACTGAAGCTTTCTTT. Translating it yields CASSGTDRGDTEAFF.

The CDR3 bases are TGTGCCAGCAGTTACTCTGGTGCAAGGAGGGGAATCAGTCAGCCCCAGCATTTT. Protein: CASSYSGARRGISQPQHF. V is TRBV6-2 or TRBV6-3 and J is TRBJ1-5; the D gene is possibly TRBD1 (5 bases). The germline V and J ends were trimmed by 0 bases and 6 bases, with 21 bases remaining between them. Germline CDR1 MNHEY, CDR2 SVGEGT. The CDR3 length is 18 residues.

The rearrangement links TRBV6-2 or TRBV6-3 to TRBJ1-2; D unclear. Trimming pared 2 bases from V and 2 bases from J, leaving 6 bases between. Germline assignment: CDR1 MNHEY and CDR2 SVGEGT. This CDR3 has 13 amino acids. The CDR3 region is CASSYLQNYGYTF. As DNA, the CDR3 is TGTGCCAGCAGTTACCTACAGAACTATGGCTACACCTTC.

This clonotype was seen only a few times. The V and J genes are TRBV5-1 and TRBJ2-7, with D perhaps assigned TRBD1 or TRBD2 (6 bases each). CDR1 is SGHRS, CDR2 YFSETQ, per germline. Trimming stripped 6 bases from V and 2 bases from J, with 18 bases between. CDR3 length: 15 amino acids. This chain's CDR3 is CASNPTGGEPYEQYF. The CDR3 DNA sequence: TGCGCCAGCAACCCGACAGGAGGGGAACCCTACGAGCAGTACTTC.

There are many counts of this clonotype. This CDR3 is CASSLSANNYGYTF. The CDR3 DNA sequence: TGTGCCAGCAGCTTATCCGCAAATAACTATGGCTACACCTTC. The rearrangement joins TRBV7-2 to TRBJ1-2; D gene ambiguous. This CDR3 is built from 14 residues. From germline, CDR1 is SGHTA and CDR2 FQGNSA. Trimming took 2 bases from V and 1 from J, leaving 8 bases between them.

The rearrangement links TRBV25-1 to TRBJ2-3; D remains ambiguous. V dropped 6 bases and J dropped 0 bases, with 1 base sitting between them. CDR3 length: 11 amino acids. In germline, CDR1 is MGHDK, CDR2 SYGVNS. In DNA form, the CDR3 reads TGTGCCAGCAGAAGCACAGATACGCAGTATTTT. This sequence encodes CASRSTDTQYF.

The chain joins TRBV12-3 or TRBV12-4 to TRBJ2-5; 7 bases are a match to TRBD2. J gave up 5 bases and V 2 bases, and 2 bases lay outside the gene matches. The CDR3 has 13 amino acids. The CDR3 protein is CASSLRGGETQYF. Written as DNA, the CDR3 is TGTGCCAGCAGTTTACGGGGAGGGGAGACCCAGTACTTC.

This chain joins TRBV20-1 and TRBJ2-2; D is tentatively TRBD1 or TRBD2 (7 bases each). Germline CDR1 is DFQATT and CDR2 is SNEGSKA (reference sequence). CDR3 length equals 16 residues. Trimming left V 0 bases short and J 1 base short, with 12 bases between. Written as DNA, the CDR3 is TGCAGTGCTAGAGATGCAGGGGGGGAGAACACCGGGGAGCTGTTTTTT. It yields the protein CSARDAGGENTGELFF.